By share, the clone carrying this T cell receptor (beta chain) ranks as large. The data originate from a study of tumor-infiltrating lymphocytes in primary liver carcinoma. The CDR3 runs to 15 residues. Trimming cost V 6 bases and J 2 bases; bases outside gene matches: 5. Without any cell sorting, roughly 18-30 mg of bulk tissue yielded co-extracted RNA and DNA. TCR beta cDNA was reverse-transcribed from 400 to 500 ng of total RNA. The reaction used a constant-region primer and ProtoScript II reverse transcriptase. Researchers made the TCR beta libraries by running three nested multiplex PCR rounds with slightly modified ARM-PCR. A C-beta reverse primer and TRBV1-TRBV30 forward primers served in each of the first two PCR rounds, at ten to eleven cycles apiece. TCRdb re-derived calls from the multiplex PCR reads in MiXCR, one entry per CDR3 protein. This sample has around 26,000 distinct CDR3 sequences, with over 65% found just once.

Sequencing was done on a sample of liver tumor tissue from sampling region 3. Indicated subset: tumor region T3, left-lateral pole. The chain recombines TRBV12-3 or TRBV12-4 with TRBJ1-2; 11 positions match TRBD1. This TCR was recovered from a man in his forties with primary liver carcinoma and hepatitis B virus infection. CDR3 protein: CASSLGQGANYGYTF. The CDR3 DNA reads as TGTGCCAGCAGCCTCGGACAGGGGGCAAACTATGGCTACACCTTC.